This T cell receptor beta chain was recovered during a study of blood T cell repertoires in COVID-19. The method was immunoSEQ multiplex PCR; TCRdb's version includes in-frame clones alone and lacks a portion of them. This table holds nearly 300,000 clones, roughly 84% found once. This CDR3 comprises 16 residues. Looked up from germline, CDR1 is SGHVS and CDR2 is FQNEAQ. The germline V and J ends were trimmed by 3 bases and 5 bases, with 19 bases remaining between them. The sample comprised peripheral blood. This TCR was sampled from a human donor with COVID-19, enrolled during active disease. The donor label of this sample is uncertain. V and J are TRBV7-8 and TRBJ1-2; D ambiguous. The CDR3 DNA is TGTGCCAGCAGCTTTAGGTTGAGACGGAGGGAGTATGGCTACACCTTC. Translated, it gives CASSFRLRRREYGYTF.